This T cell receptor beta chain was sequenced during a study of cytomegalovirus exposure and HLA in healthy donors. This PCR relied on a set of 60 Vbeta primers and 13 Jbeta primers. The method was immunoSEQ multiplex PCR; TCRdb's version includes in-frame clones alone and lacks a portion of them. The sample shows 100,000 to 150,000 clones, approximately 65% of them seen only once. With 0 bases clipped from V and 8 bases from J, the junction kept 7 bases outside the gene matches. Per the germline V gene, CDR1 is SGHRS and CDR2 is YFSETQ. This CDR3 is 14 amino acids long. Sequencing was performed on PBMCs. This clonotype was sampled from a man younger than 35 in good health and CMV-seronegative. The chain employs TRBV5-1 and TRBJ1-2; 7 bases align to TRBD1. The CDR3 nucleotides are TGCGCCAGCAGCTTGGGAAACGACAGGGTCGGCTACACCTTC. It is translated as CASSLGNDRVGYTF.